This T cell receptor (beta chain) was sequenced during a study of T cell repertoires in cytomegalovirus infection. About the study: Both a matching HLA type and CMV infection were indicated by public TCR beta signatures.

One entry per CDR3 protein results from TCRdb running MiXCR on the reads. The sample carries around 280,000 distinct CDR3 sequences, around 9.6% recorded once. The germline V and J ends were trimmed by 8 bases and 1 base, with 14 bases remaining between them. CDR1 and CDR2 (germline): ENHRY, SYGVKD. This CDR3 has 14 amino acids. This clonotype was observed at least ten times. This receptor was obtained from a human donor in good health (CMV status not recorded). Some clones in this sample may be carry-over from other donors' samples. The chain has TRBV10-3 and TRBJ1-1; D is undetermined. The specimen sequenced was PBMCs. This CDR3 is CAISQSLGNTEAFF. The CDR3 DNA reads TGTGCCATCTCCCAGAGTTTAGGGAACACTGAAGCTTTCTTT.